Given below is one T cell receptor beta chain in context. The sample is drawn from a study of shared T cell receptors in the human thymus. The CDR3 spans 15 residues. Germline values: CDR1 SGHDN, CDR2 FVKESK. V shed 6 bases, J shed 3 bases, and the junction held 5 bases outside the gene matches. Data came from immunoSEQ multiplex PCR; TCRdb stores just in-frame clones and leaves some out. The sample lists 700,000 or so clones, around 85% seen once, with 0.0095% to 0.013% in the top ten. The same data also went into a second study, on human thymus T cells. As that report states: Infants, healthy and Finnish, who were having corrective surgery for congenital heart defects served as donors. Resections were taken during corrective heart surgery, and the thymus tissue came from these. Thymic and blood repertoires appeared to carry a bias in their V and J gene usage.

The receptor was derived from a girl less than two years old with a congenital heart defect. Sample: thymocytes. The V and J genes are TRBV14 and TRBJ2-7; 13 nucleotides match TRBD2. The CDR3 DNA reads TGTGCCAGCAGTCAGACTAGCGGGGGGTTCTACGAGCAGTACTTC. This gives the protein CASSQTSGGFYEQYF.